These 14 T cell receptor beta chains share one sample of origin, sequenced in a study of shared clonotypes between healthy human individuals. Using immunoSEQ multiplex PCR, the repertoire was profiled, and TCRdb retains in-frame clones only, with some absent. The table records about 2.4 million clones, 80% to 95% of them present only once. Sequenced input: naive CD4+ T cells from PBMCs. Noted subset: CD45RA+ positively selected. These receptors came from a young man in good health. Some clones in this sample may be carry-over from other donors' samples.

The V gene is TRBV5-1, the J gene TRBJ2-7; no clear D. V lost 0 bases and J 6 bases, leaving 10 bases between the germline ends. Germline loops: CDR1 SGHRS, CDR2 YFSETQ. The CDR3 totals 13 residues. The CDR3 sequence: CASSLVPTSEQYF. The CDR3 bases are TGCGCCAGCAGCTTGGTTCCCACGAGCGAGCAGTACTTC.

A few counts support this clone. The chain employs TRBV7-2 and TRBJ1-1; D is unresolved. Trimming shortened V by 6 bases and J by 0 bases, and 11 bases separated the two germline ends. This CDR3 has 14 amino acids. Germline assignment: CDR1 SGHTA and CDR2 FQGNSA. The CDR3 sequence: CASSPPKLNTEAFF. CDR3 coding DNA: TGTGCCAGCAGTCCTCCCAAGCTGAACACTGAAGCTTTCTTT.

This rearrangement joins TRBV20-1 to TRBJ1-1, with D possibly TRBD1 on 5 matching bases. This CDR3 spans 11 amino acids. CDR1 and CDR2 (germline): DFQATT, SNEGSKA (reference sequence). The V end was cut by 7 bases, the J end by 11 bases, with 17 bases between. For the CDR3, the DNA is TGCAGTGGGAGTGGGGGGGTGGATGCTTTCTTT. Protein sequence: CSGSGGVDAFF.

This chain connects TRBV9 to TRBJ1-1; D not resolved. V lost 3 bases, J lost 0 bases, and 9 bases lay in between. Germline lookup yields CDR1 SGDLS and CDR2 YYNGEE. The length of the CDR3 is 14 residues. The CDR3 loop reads CASSEAQVNTEAFF. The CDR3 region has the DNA TGTGCCAGCAGCGAAGCCCAGGTGAACACTGAAGCTTTCTTT.

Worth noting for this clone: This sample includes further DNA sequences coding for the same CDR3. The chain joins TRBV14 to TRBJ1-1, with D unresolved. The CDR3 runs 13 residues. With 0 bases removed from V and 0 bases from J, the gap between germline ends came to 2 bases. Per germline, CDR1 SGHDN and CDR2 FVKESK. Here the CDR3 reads CASSQDLNTEAFF. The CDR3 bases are TGTGCCAGCAGCCAAGATTTGAACACTGAAGCTTTCTTT. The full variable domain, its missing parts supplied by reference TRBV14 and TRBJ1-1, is EAGVTQFPSHSVIEKGQTVTLRCDPISGHDNLYWYRRVMGKEIKFLLHFVKESKQDESGMPNNRFLAERTGGTYSTLKVQPAELEDSGVYFCASSQDLNTEAFFGQGTRLTVV.

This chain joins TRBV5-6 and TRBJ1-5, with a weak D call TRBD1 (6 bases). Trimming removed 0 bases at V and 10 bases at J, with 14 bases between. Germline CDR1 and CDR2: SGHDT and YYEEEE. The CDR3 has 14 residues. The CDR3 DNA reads TGTGCCAGCAGCTTGGGGGGGGCCGAGTCCCCCCAGCATTTT. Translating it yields CASSLGGAESPQHF.

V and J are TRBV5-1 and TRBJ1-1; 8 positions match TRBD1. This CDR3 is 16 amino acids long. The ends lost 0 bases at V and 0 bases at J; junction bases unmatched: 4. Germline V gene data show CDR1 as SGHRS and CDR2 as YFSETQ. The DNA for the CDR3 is TGCGCCAGCAGCTTGGCCGACAGGGGATTGAACACTGAAGCTTTCTTT. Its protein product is CASSLADRGLNTEAFF.

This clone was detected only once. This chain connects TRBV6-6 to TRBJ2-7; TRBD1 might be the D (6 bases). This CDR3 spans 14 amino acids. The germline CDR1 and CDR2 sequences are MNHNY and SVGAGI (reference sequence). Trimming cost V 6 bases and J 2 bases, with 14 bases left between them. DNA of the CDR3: TGTGCCAGCAGCTCCGGGGACACCCCCTACGAGCAGTACTTC. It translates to CASSSGDTPYEQYF.

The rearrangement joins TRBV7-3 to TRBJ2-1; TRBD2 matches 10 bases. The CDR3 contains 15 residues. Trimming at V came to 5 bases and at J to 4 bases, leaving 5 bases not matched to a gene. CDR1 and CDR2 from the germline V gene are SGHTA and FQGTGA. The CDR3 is CASSITSGDYNEQFF. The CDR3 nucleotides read TGTGCCAGCAGCATCACTAGCGGGGATTACAATGAGCAGTTCTTC. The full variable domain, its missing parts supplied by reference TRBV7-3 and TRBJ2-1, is GAGVSQTPSNKVTEKGKYVELRCDPISGHTALYWYRQSLGQGPEFLIYFQGTGAADDSGLPNDRFFAVRPEGSVSTLKIQRTERGDSAVYLCASSITSGDYNEQFFGPGTRLTVL.

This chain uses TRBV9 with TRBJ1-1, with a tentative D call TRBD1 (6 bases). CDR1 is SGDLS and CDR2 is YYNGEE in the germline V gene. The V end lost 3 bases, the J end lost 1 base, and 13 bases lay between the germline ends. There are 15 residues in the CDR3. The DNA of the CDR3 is TGTGCCAGCAGCGCCAGACAGGCGACGAACACTGAAGCTTTCTTT. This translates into CASSARQATNTEAFF. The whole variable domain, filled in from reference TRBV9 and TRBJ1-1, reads DSGVTQTPKHLITATGQRVTLRCSPRSGDLSVYWYQQSLDQGLQFLIQYYNGEERAKGNILERFSAQQFPDLHSELNLSSLELGDSALYFCASSARQATNTEAFFGQGTRLTVV.

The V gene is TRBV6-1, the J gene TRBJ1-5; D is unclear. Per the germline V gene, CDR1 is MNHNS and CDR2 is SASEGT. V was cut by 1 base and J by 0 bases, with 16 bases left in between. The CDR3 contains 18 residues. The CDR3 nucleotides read TGTGCCAGCAGTGAAGGATCTCGGAGTCGGTATAGCAATCAGCCCCAGCATTTT. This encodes CASSEGSRSRYSNQPQHF.

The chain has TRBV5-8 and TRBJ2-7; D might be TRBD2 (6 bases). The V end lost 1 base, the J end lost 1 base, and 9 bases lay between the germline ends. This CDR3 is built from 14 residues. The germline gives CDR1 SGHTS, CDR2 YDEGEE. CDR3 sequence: CASSLYGGSYEQYF. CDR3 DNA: TGTGCCAGCAGCTTGTACGGGGGATCCTACGAGCAGTACTTC.

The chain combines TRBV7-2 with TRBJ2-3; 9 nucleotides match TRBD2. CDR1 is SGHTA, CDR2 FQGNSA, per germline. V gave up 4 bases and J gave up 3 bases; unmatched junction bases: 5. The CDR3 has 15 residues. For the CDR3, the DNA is TGTGCCAGCAGCTATAGCGGGAGAGGGACAGATACGCAGTATTTT. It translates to CASSYSGRGTDTQYF. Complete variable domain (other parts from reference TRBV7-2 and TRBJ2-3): GAGVSQSPSNKVTEKGKDVELRCDPISGHTALYWYRQSLGQGLEFLIYFQGNSAPDKSGLPSDRFSAERTGGSVSTLTIQRTQQEDSAVYLCASSYSGRGTDTQYFGPGTRLTVL.

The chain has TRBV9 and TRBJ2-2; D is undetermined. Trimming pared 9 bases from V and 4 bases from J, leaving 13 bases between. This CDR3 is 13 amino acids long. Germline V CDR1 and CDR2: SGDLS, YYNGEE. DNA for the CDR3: TGTGCCACTGGCCAAACTTCCACCGGGGAGCTGTTTTTT. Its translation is CATGQTSTGELFF.